The 22 T cell receptor beta chains in this list originate from one sample, sequenced in a study of identical twins (dated by TCRdb to 2016 to 2017). The library was produced with 5' RACE. The sample was run on an Illumina HiSeq 2000. TCRdb cleaned the public reads at Q25 with fastp, built clones with MiXCR and kept in-frame beta chains. Duplicate CDR3 protein sequences are folded into a single record with the most common DNA and genes. This sample comprises roughly 470,000 distinct CDR3 sequences, 13% to 15% of them detected only once. Jointly, the top ten make up 0.95% to 1% of the sample. The same data also contributed to another study, on yellow fever vaccine responses in identical twins.

The sequenced sample was CD4+ T cells sorted from blood. The receptors were sampled from a woman between 18 and 29 years old in good health.

This clonotype has a count of ten or more. The genes are TRBV15 and TRBJ1-3, with D unresolved. Between the trimmed V and J ends, which lost 0 bases and 4 bases, there was a span of 10 bases. The germline V gene has CDR1 LNHNV and CDR2 YYDKDF (reference sequence). The length of the CDR3 is 15 residues. The CDR3, as DNA: TGTGCCACCAGCAGAGAGCCCCCTGGAGGAAACACCATATATTTT. Translated, it gives CATSREPPGGNTIYF.

The J gene is TRBJ1-5, the V gene TRBV28; D unclear. Trimming took off 1 base at V and 6 bases at J, with 13 bases between the two ends. The germline V gene encodes CDR1 MDHEN and CDR2 SYDVKM. The CDR3 loop spans 15 amino acids. This CDR3 is CASSLLTAGVQPQHF. The CDR3 DNA sequence: TGTGCCAGCAGTTTATTGACGGCCGGAGTTCAGCCCCAGCATTTT. Variable domain in full (rest from reference TRBV28 and TRBJ1-5): DVKVTQSSRYLVKRTGEKVFLECVQDMDHENMFWYRQDPGLGLRLIYFSYDVKMKEKGDIPEGYSVSREKKERFSLILESASTNQTSMYLCASSLLTAGVQPQHFGDGTRLSIL.

The chain recombines TRBV7-9 with TRBJ2-3, with 7 nucleotides matching TRBD1. There are 15 residues in the CDR3. J was trimmed by 2 bases and V by 5 bases; bases with no gene match: 7. Germline CDR1 reads SEHNR; CDR2 reads FQNEAQ (reference sequence). The CDR3 here is CASSPLGQATDTQYF. DNA for the CDR3: TGTGCCAGCAGCCCTCTAGGACAGGCCACAGATACGCAGTATTTT.

In its sample, this clonotype was seen many times. V gene TRBV7-9 combines with J gene TRBJ2-7; 7 bases map to TRBD2. The CDR3 sequence is 15 residues long. From germline, CDR1 is SEHNR and CDR2 FQNEAQ (reference sequence). V shed 5 bases and J 6 bases; nucleotides not matched to a gene: 13. CDR3 DNA: TGTGCCAGCAGCCAGACTAGCCCAAACCCTGGCGAGCAGTACTTC. This codes for CASSQTSPNPGEQYF.

This clonotype was recorded at least ten times. This sequence joins TRBV12-3 or TRBV12-4 and TRBJ1-4; D remains unclear. There are 15 residues in the CDR3. V shed 3 bases and J shed 0 bases, with 8 bases lying between them. The CDR3 reads CASSLRRATNEKLFF. The CDR3 bases are TGTGCCAGCAGTTTGAGGCGTGCAACTAATGAAAAACTGTTTTTT.

The V and J genes are TRBV20-1 and TRBJ2-7; D is perhaps TRBD2 (6 bases). V was shortened by 1 base and J by 2 bases, with 15 bases between the two germline ends. Germline CDR1 DFQATT, CDR2 SNEGSKA (reference sequence). The CDR3 extends over 15 amino acids. The CDR3 DNA follows: TGCAGTGCTAGAGTCGAGACTAGGGGTACCTACGAGCAGTACTTC. This gives the protein CSARVETRGTYEQYF.

This chain uses TRBV20-1 with TRBJ2-1; 7 bases are a match to TRBD1. The CDR3 is made up of 14 amino acids. Trimming removed 5 bases from V and 5 bases from J; junction bases left unmatched: 9. CDR1 DFQATT and CDR2 SNEGSKA come from the germline V gene (reference sequence). The CDR3 DNA is TGCAGTGCTGGACCGACAGGGAGAGACAATGAGCAGTTCTTC. Translating gives CSAGPTGRDNEQFF.

V gene TRBV6-1 combines with J gene TRBJ2-7; D might be TRBD2 (6 bases). Per the germline V gene, CDR1 is MNHNS and CDR2 is SASEGT. CDR3 length: 14 residues. Trimming left V 4 bases short and J 0 bases short, with 10 bases between. For the CDR3, the DNA is TGTGCCAGCAGTGTGGGGGGAGACTCCTACGAGCAGTACTTC. Translated: CASSVGGDSYEQYF.

In this sample, this clonotype turned up many times. The V gene is TRBV29-1, the J gene TRBJ2-5, with TRBD2 matching over 7 bases. Trimming cost V 4 bases and J 2 bases; bases outside gene matches: 1. The CDR3 is 12 amino acids. Germline loops: CDR1 SQVTM, CDR2 ANQGSEA. In DNA form, the CDR3 reads TGCAGCGTTGTGGGAGGGCAAGAGACCCAGTACTTC. This gives the protein CSVVGGQETQYF.

This clonotype was seen at least ten times. V usage is TRBV6-2 or TRBV6-3 and J usage is TRBJ2-5; D is uncertain. Between the trimmed V and J ends, which lost 0 bases and 6 bases, there was a span of 14 bases. CDR1 and CDR2 from the germline V gene are MNHEY and SVGEGT. The CDR3 runs to 15 residues. CDR3: CASSYSARPEQTQYF. The CDR3 nucleotides read TGTGCCAGCAGTTACTCGGCTAGACCCGAACAGACCCAGTACTTC.

This clonotype occurred a few times. The rearrangement joins TRBV5-6 to TRBJ1-6; tentatively, D is TRBD1 (6 bases). The CDR3 covers 16 residues. V was cut by 2 bases and J by 5 bases, with 14 bases left in between. Germline CDR1 and CDR2: SGHDT and YYEEEE. In nucleotides, the CDR3 is TGTGCCAGCAGCTTCACGACAGGAGACAATAATTCACCCCTCCACTTT. It is translated as CASSFTTGDNNSPLHF.

This chain links TRBV5-1 with TRBJ2-5, with D possibly called TRBD1 or TRBD2 (5 bases each). The CDR3 runs 15 residues. From germline, CDR1 is SGHRS and CDR2 YFSETQ. Trimming removed 2 bases at V and 4 bases at J, with 15 bases between. CDR3 protein: CASSFTGTNRETQYF. CDR3 nucleotide sequence: TGCGCCAGCAGCTTCACCGGGACCAATCGAGAGACCCAGTACTTC.

Ten or more counts support this clonotype. J is TRBJ2-7 and V is TRBV5-1, with 9 bases that match TRBD2. V trimming: 1 base; J trimming: 5 bases; junction bases outside the gene matches: 4. Germline V gives CDR1 SGHRS, CDR2 YFSETQ. This CDR3 spans 14 amino acids. CDR3 DNA: TGCGCCAGCAGCTTGACTAGCGGGTTTAACGAGCAGTACTTC. Protein: CASSLTSGFNEQYF.

This clonotype has only a few counts. The gene calls are TRBV12-3 or TRBV12-4 and TRBJ1-1; D not certain. Trimming removed 3 bases at V and 6 bases at J, with 11 bases between. The CDR3 is 13 amino acids. The CDR3 reads CASSLGSSPEAFF. The CDR3 nucleotides are TGTGCCAGCAGTTTGGGGTCTAGTCCTGAAGCTTTCTTT.

The chain uses TRBV7-9 and TRBJ2-7, with 13 bases matching TRBD2. Germline V gene lookup returns CDR1 SEHNR and CDR2 FQNEAQ (reference sequence). Trimming removed 2 bases from V and 7 bases from J; junction bases left unmatched: 8. The CDR3 extends over 16 amino acids. CDR3: CASSLYTSGRAGEQYF. As DNA, the CDR3 is TGTGCCAGCAGCTTATATACTAGCGGGAGGGCCGGGGAGCAGTACTTC.

As concerns this clonotype: The junction and the germline gene differ at one end; a read error may be behind it. The J gene is TRBJ2-7, the V gene TRBV10-3, with D unclear. Germline V gene lookup returns CDR1 ENHRY and CDR2 SYGVKD. This CDR3 has 15 residues. CDR3 protein: CAISDSDTNSYEQHF. The CDR3, as DNA: TGTGCCATCAGTGATTCGGATACTAATTCCTACGAGCAGCACTTC.

The chain combines TRBV25-1 with TRBJ2-1; TRBD2 agrees at 9 bases. CDR3 length equals 16 residues. The germline CDR1 and CDR2 sequences are MGHDK and SYGVNS. The junction had 7 bases not matched to a gene; V was cut back by 3 bases and J by 4 bases. The CDR3 loop is CASSEPAGGPYNEQFF. The CDR3 DNA is TGTGCCAGCAGTGAGCCTGCGGGAGGGCCGTACAATGAGCAGTTCTTC.

CDR3 in DNA: TGTGCCAGCAGTTTATGGGGGAGCGGGGAGCTGTTTTTT. Protein: CASSLWGSGELFF. This chain joins TRBV12-3 or TRBV12-4 and TRBJ2-2, with D perhaps TRBD1 or TRBD2 (5 bases each). V lost 2 bases and J lost 7, with 8 bases in between. This CDR3 is 13 amino acids long.

At least ten counts were recorded for this clonotype. The rearrangement links TRBV7-9 to TRBJ2-7; a possible D gene is TRBD1 (6 bases). This CDR3 spans 12 amino acids. Trimming shortened V by 5 bases and J by 11 bases, and 16 bases separated the two germline ends. Per the germline V gene, CDR1 is SEHNR and CDR2 is FQNEAQ (reference sequence). The CDR3 DNA reads TGTGCCAGCAGCATTCTACAGGGCGGCAAGTACTTC. Amino acids: CASSILQGGKYF.

Many counts were recorded for this clonotype. This chain joins TRBV6-2 or TRBV6-3 and TRBJ2-1, with TRBD2 identical over 7 bases. Germline values: CDR1 MNHEY, CDR2 SVGEGT. This CDR3 contains 17 residues. V shed 3 bases, J shed 6 bases, and the junction held 14 bases outside the gene matches. As DNA, the CDR3 is TGTGCCAGCAGTTATTGGGCTCAGCGGGGAGTGGGCAATGAGCAGTTCTTC. Translated, it gives CASSYWAQRGVGNEQFF.

The chain links TRBV6-1 to TRBJ1-2; the D is unclear. Germline V gene lookup returns CDR1 MNHNS and CDR2 SASEGT. V was cut by 8 bases and J by 4 bases, with 14 bases left in between. The CDR3 is 13 residues long. The CDR3: CASRMAGSYGYTF. CDR3 DNA sequence: TGTGCCAGCCGGATGGCCGGGTCCTATGGCTACACCTTC.

The J gene is TRBJ2-2, the V gene TRBV2; TRBD2 agrees at 9 bases. The CDR3 covers 15 residues. From germline, CDR1 is SNHLY and CDR2 FYNNEI. After removal of 3 bases from V and 3 bases from J, the junction contained 2 bases not matched to a gene. The CDR3 sequence is CASSEERGDTGELFF. CDR3 nucleotide sequence: TGTGCCAGCAGTGAGGAGCGGGGGGACACCGGGGAGCTGTTTTTT.